This T cell receptor (beta chain) was recorded in a study of T cell clones after liver transplantation. Measured with immunoSEQ multiplex PCR; TCRdb has only the in-frame clones, and not every one. The data show roughly 60,000 clones, with roughly 70% seen just once and about 2.6% held by the top ten. V lost 7 bases and J 0 bases, leaving 13 bases between the germline ends. Germline CDR1 is SGHVS and CDR2 is FNYEAQ. This CDR3 contains 16 residues. This clone was counted a few times. This material consisted of CD4+ T cells from blood, taken at the approximately 16-month timepoint. The chain joins TRBV7-6 to TRBJ2-6; the D gene is possibly TRBD2 (5 bases). This TCR was recovered from a human patient who received a liver transplant. Some T cells may be provided by the graft donor. The CDR3 coding sequence is TGTGCCAGCAACCTTGTCGGGGTCTCTGGGGCCAACGTCCTGACTTTC. The encoded protein is CASNLVGVSGANVLTF.